This entry lists 8 T cell receptor beta chains sequenced from one sample in a study of T cell responses to AZD1222 COVID-19 vaccine. TCRdb's table, derived via immunoSEQ multiplex PCR, lists solely in-frame clones and lacks some. The profile shows 90,000 to 100,000 clones, approximately 90% of them singletons. The sequencing here drew on peripheral blood, taken on day 0 of AZD1222 vaccination. These receptors were taken from an adult in good health.

V and J are TRBV24-1 and TRBJ2-7, with D possibly TRBD2 on 5 matching bases. Germline V gene lookup returns CDR1 KGHDR and CDR2 SFDVKD. V was shortened by 9 bases and J by 3 bases, with 11 bases between the two germline ends. The CDR3 consists of 12 residues. Written as DNA, the CDR3 is TGTGCCACCCGAACGGGGAACTACGAGCAGTACTTC. Translating gives CATRTGNYEQYF.

This clone was counted a single time. The chain links TRBV6-2 or TRBV6-3 to TRBJ1-2; D ambiguous. Germline CDR1 reads MNHEY; CDR2 reads SVGEGT. Trimming cost V 6 bases and J 2 bases, with 16 bases left between them. This CDR3 is built from 15 residues. The CDR3 sequence: CASSLTPGDNYGYTF. DNA for the CDR3: TGTGCCAGCAGCCTAACCCCAGGTGACAACTATGGCTACACCTTC.

This clone was counted only a few times. The J gene is TRBJ1-6, the V gene TRBV28, with D possibly being TRBD1 (6 bases). This CDR3 is 12 amino acids long. V gave up 7 bases and J gave up 14 bases, with 15 bases separating them. Germline-derived CDR1 and CDR2 are MDHEN and SYDVKM. CDR3 DNA sequence: TGTGCCAGCACCTCCCAGAGGGGGGCCCTCCACTTT. This translates into CASTSQRGALHF.

The chain has TRBV5-8 and TRBJ2-3, with 10 nucleotides matching TRBD2. Trimming removed 2 bases from V and 1 base from J; junction bases left unmatched: 4. The CDR3 contains 16 residues. Germline assignment: CDR1 SGHTS and CDR2 YDEGEE. The CDR3, as DNA: TGTGCCAGCAGCTTTACAGGGACTAGCGGCACAGATACGCAGTATTTT. It codes for CASSFTGTSGTDTQYF.

V and J are TRBV12-5 and TRBJ1-1, with no clear D. Germline CDR1 LGHNT, CDR2 FRNRAP. The ends were cut back, 1 base at V and 1 base at J, with 4 bases in the middle. CDR3 length: 13 amino acids. CDR3 DNA: TGTGCTAGTGGTTTGGGTTCGAACACTGAAGCTTTCTTT. It encodes CASGLGSNTEAFF.

This clone has only a few counts. The chain couples TRBV14 to TRBJ2-2, with 8 bases fitting TRBD1. The CDR3 is 18 amino acids. V lost 0 bases and J lost 6; bases outside the gene matches: 12. Germline lookup yields CDR1 SGHDN and CDR2 FVKESK. The CDR3 loop is CASSQDPRGRTWAGELFF. Written as DNA, the CDR3 is TGTGCCAGCAGCCAAGACCCCAGGGGGCGAACTTGGGCCGGGGAGCTGTTTTTT. The full variable domain, rest sourced from reference TRBV14 and TRBJ2-2, is EAGVTQFPSHSVIEKGQTVTLRCDPISGHDNLYWYRRVMGKEIKFLLHFVKESKQDESGMPNNRFLAERTGGTYSTLKVQPAELEDSGVYFCASSQDPRGRTWAGELFFGEGSRLTVL.

V and J are TRBV5-5 and TRBJ1-3; no clear D. CDR1 is SGHKS and CDR2 is YYEKEE in the germline V gene (reference sequence). This CDR3 region has 16 residues. V lost 4 bases, J lost 2 bases, and 16 bases lay in between. CDR3 bases: TGTGCCAGCAGCACCCCTCTTATTGGGGCTGGAAACACCATATATTTT. Its translation: CASSTPLIGAGNTIYF.

The chain recombines TRBV6-6 with TRBJ2-7, with 8 bases matching TRBD1. The trim removed 6 bases at V and 0 bases at J, leaving 7 bases unmatched. The CDR3 covers 15 residues. Germline CDR1 and CDR2: MNHNY and SVGAGI (reference sequence). Written as DNA, the CDR3 is TGTGCCAGCAGCCTCGGGACAGGAAGCTCCTACGAGCAGTACTTC. Translating it yields CASSLGTGSSYEQYF.